The rows below give T cell receptor beta chains drawn from one sample of a study of blood T cells in healthy people across ages. TCRdb reprocessed the 5' RACE reads with MiXCR, giving one entry per CDR3 protein. The table lists under 850,000 distinct CDR3 sequences, about 36% of them singletons. Sequenced input: blood. The receptors stem from a man younger than 35 in good health. CDR3s leave out the opening cysteine and the closing phenylalanine or tryptophan.

CDR3 protein: ASTLSEEQF
V gene: TRBV12-3/TRBV12-4
J gene: TRBJ2-1
CDR3 length: 9

CDR3 protein: SARGTDYNEQY
V gene: TRBV20-1
J gene: NA
CDR3 length: 11

CDR3 protein: ASIGRGANVLT
V gene: TRBV12-3/TRBV12-4
J gene: TRBJ2-6
CDR3 length: 11

CDR3 protein: SARAPDRLDGELF
V gene: TRBV20-1
J gene: TRBJ2-2
CDR3 length: 13

CDR3 protein: SAKRKPGSNQPQH
V gene: TRBV20-1
J gene: TRBJ1-5
CDR3 length: 13

CDR3 protein: ASSAPRTGGPLSSYNEQY
V gene: TRBV7-9
J gene: NA
CDR3 length: 18

CDR3 protein: ASSFSSYNEQF
V gene: TRBV27
J gene: TRBJ2-1
CDR3 length: 11

CDR3 protein: ASSSLATVYNEQF
V gene: TRBV7-8
J gene: TRBJ2-1
CDR3 length: 13

CDR3 protein: ATSRDRGGAGNTIY
V gene: TRBV15
J gene: TRBJ1-3
CDR3 length: 14

CDR3 protein: ASSEFDGYGYT
V gene: TRBV25-1
J gene: TRBJ1-2
CDR3 length: 11

CDR3 protein: ASSSVGDRRVYGYT
V gene: TRBV7-9
J gene: TRBJ1-2
CDR3 length: 14

CDR3 protein: ASSVSGGLSYNEQY
V gene: TRBV19
J gene: NA
CDR3 length: 14

CDR3 protein: ASSPSVGHTQY
V gene: TRBV27
J gene: TRBJ2-3
CDR3 length: 11

CDR3 protein: ASSEDTASGANVLT
V gene: TRBV5-1
J gene: TRBJ2-6
CDR3 length: 14

CDR3 protein: ASSPAGGRYGYT
V gene: TRBV6-5
J gene: TRBJ1-2
CDR3 length: 12